The text below deals with one T cell receptor (beta chain). Its specificity is unknown. The data belong to a study of CD8+ T cells in alopecia areata. For the study at large: The study gave treated patients oral tofacitinib at 5 to 10 mg twice daily.

Documented treatment: oral pan-JAK inhibitor, 5-10 mg twice daily. Lesional scalp punch biopsies and peripheral blood were collected from alopecia areata patients. General observations from the study: A great number of expanded lesional clones endured in scalp and blood during tofacitinib. Links between baseline CD8+ expansion and response need larger treated cohorts.

Reverse transcription of extracted RNA yielded cDNA, which provided the sequencing template. TCRdb's table, derived via immunoSEQ multiplex PCR, lists solely in-frame clones and lacks some. The table lists more than 95,000 clones, roughly 57% of them singletons. The receptor was derived from a human donor with alopecia areata. Sequencing used CD4+ T cells sorted from blood, obtained at week 4, from a patient treated with tofacitinib.

The CDR3 region has the DNA TGTGCCCAGTCCCGGGTCACATCCACAGATACGCAGTATTTT. Its translation: CAQSRVTSTDTQYF. This sequence joins TRBV11-2 and TRBJ2-3; D is unresolved. V lost 11 bases and J 2 bases, leaving 17 bases between the germline ends. Germline loops: CDR1 SGHAT, CDR2 FQNNGV. The CDR3 is 14 residues long. Complete variable domain (other parts from reference TRBV11-2 and TRBJ2-3): EAGVAQSPRYKIIEKRQSVAFWCNPISGHATLYWYQQILGQGPKLLIQFQNNGVVDDSQLPKDRFSAERLKGVDSTLKIQPAKLEDSAVYLCAQSRVTSTDTQYFGPGTRLTVL.